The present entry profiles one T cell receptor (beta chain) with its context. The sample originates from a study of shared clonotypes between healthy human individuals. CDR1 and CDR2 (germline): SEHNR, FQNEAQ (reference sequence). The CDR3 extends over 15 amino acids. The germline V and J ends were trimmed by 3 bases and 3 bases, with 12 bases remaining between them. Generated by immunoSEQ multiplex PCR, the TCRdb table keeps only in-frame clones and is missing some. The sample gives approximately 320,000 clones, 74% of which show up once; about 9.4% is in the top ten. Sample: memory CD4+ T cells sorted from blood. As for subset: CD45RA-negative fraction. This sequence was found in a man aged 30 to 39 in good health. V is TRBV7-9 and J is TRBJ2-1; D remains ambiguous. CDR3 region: CASSFSRLIYNEQFF. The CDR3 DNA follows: TGTGCCAGCAGCTTCTCTAGGCTCATCTACAATGAGCAGTTCTTC.